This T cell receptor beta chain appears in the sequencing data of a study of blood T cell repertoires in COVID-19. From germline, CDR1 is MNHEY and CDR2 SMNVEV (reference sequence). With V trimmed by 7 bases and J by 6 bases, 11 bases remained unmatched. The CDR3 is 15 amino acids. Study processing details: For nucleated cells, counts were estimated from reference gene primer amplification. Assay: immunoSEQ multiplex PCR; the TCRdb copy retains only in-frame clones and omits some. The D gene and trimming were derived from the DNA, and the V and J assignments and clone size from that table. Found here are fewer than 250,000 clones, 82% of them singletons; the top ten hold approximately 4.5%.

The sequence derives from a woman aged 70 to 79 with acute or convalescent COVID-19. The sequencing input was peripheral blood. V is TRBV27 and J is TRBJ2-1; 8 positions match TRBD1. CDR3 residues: CASNLQGAPGNEQFF. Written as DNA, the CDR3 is TGTGCCAGCAACCTCCAGGGGGCGCCCGGCAATGAGCAGTTCTTC.